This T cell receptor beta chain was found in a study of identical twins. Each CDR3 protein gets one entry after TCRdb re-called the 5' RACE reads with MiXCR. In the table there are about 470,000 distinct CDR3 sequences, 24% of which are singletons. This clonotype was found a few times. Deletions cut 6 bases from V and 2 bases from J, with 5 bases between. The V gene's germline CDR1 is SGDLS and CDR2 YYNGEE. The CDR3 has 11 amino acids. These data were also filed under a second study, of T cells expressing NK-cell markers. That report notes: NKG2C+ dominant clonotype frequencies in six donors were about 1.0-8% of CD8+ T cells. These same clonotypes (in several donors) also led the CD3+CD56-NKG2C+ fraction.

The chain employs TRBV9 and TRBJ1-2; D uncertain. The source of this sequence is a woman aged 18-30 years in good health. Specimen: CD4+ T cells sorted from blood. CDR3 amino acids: CASNKNYGYTF. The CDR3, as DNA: TGTGCCAGCAACAAAAACTATGGCTACACCTTC.